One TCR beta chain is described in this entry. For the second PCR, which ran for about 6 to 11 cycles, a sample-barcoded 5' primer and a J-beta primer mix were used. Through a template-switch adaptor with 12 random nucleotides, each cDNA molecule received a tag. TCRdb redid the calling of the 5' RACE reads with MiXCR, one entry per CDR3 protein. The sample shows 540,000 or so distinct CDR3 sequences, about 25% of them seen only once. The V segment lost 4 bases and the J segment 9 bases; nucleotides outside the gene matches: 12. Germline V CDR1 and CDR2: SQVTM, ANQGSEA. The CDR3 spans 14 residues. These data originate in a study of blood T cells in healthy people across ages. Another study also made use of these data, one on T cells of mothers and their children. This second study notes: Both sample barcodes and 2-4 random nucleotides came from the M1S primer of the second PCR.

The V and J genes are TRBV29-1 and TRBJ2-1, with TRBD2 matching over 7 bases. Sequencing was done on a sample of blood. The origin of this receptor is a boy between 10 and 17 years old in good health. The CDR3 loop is CSVVLGLVGSEQFF. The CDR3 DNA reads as TGCAGCGTTGTCCTCGGACTAGTGGGATCTGAGCAGTTCTTC.